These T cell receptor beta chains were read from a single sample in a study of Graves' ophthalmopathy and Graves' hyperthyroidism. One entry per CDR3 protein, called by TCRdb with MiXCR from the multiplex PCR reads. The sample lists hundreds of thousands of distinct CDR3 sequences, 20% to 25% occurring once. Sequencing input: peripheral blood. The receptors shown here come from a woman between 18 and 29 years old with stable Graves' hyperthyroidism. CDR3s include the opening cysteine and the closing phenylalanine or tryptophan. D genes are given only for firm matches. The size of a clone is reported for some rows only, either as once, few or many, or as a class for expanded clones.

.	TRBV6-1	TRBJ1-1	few	CASSEVIGRRWPEAFF	TGTGCCAGCAGTGAAGTGATCGGCAGGAGGTGGCCTGAAGCTTTCTTT
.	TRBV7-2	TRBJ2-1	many	CASSLIFDEQFF	TGCGCCAGCAGCTTAATCTTCGATGAGCAGTTCTTC
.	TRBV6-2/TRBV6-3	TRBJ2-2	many	CASIKREGAGELFF	TGTGCCAGCATTAAGAGGGAGGGGGCCGGGGAGCTGTTTTTT
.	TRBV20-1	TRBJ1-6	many	CSASPGYTNSPLHF	TGCAGTGCTAGTCCGGGGTATACTAATTCACCCCTCCACTTT
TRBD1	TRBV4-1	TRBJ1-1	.	CASSVQAGGLMNTEAFF	TGCGCCAGCAGCGTCCAGGCAGGGGGCCTCATGAACACTGAAGCTTTCTTT
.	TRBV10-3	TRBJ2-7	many	CAIRKEDYEQYF	TGTGCCATCAGGAAGGAGGATTACGAGCAGTACTTC
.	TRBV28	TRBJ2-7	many	CASKGASLENEQYF	TGTGCCAGCAAGGGAGCGAGCCTCGAGAACGAGCAGTACTTC
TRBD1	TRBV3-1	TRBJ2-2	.	CASSHGGQGGTGELFF	TGTGCCAGCAGCCACGGGGGACAGGGCGGCACCGGGGAGCTGTTTTTT
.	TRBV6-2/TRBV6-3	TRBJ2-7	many	CASSYLGGGYEQYF	TGTGCCAGCAGTTATCTTGGCGGAGGATACGAGCAGTACTTC
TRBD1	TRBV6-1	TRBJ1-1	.	CASTGTAPNTEAFF	TGTGCCAGCACCGGGACAGCGCCGAACACTGAAGCTTTCTTT
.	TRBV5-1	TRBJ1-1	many	CASSLDHWTEAFF	TGCGCCAGCAGCTTGGACCACTGGACTGAAGCTTTCTTT
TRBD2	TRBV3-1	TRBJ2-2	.	CASSQFLAGGGTGELFF	TGTGCCAGCAGCCAATTCCTAGCGGGAGGAGGGACCGGGGAGCTGTTTTTT
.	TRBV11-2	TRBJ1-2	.	CASSIEWEGPNYGYTF	TGTGCCAGCAGCATAGAGTGGGAAGGGCCAAACTATGGCTACACCTTC
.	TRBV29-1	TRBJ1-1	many	CSAQRTYENTEAFF	TGCAGCGCCCAAAGGACTTACGAAAACACTGAAGCTTTCTTT
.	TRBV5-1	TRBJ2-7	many	CASSLGTSDEQYF	TGCGCCAGCAGCTTGGGAACATCCGACGAGCAGTACTTC
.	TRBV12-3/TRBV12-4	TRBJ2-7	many	CASSLGLYVYEQYF	TGTGCCAGCAGTTTGGGCCTATATGTCTACGAGCAGTACTTC
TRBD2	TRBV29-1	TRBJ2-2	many	CSGAGGRTGELFF	TGCAGCGGAGCGGGAGGGCGAACCGGGGAGCTGTTTTTT
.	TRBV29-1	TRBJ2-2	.	CSVVGNTGELFF	TGCAGCGTTGTAGGGAACACCGGGGAGCTGTTTTTT
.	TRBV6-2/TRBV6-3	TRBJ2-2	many	CAGSYSDTGELFF	TGTGCCGGCAGTTACTCGGACACCGGGGAGCTGTTTTTT
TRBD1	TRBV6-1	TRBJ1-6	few	CASSRQTGGDSPLHF	TGTGCCAGCAGTCGACAAACAGGGGGGGATTCACCCCTCCACTTT
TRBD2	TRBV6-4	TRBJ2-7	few	CASSDATSGVLPIEQYF	TGTGCCAGCAGTGACGCTACTAGCGGGGTTCTCCCCATCGAGCAGTACTTC
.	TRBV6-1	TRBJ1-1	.	CASSQGLGANTEAFF	TGTGCCAGCAGTCAGGGGTTGGGGGCGAACACTGAAGCTTTCTTT
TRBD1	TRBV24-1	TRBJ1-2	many	CATSERGQGKDGYTF	TGTGCCACCAGTGAGCGGGGACAGGGGAAGGATGGCTACACCTTC
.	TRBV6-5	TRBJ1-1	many	CASSYSKGGLNTEAFF	TGTGCCAGCAGTTACTCGAAAGGGGGATTGAACACTGAAGCTTTCTTT
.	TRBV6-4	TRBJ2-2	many	CASSDRTNTGELFF	TGTGCCAGCAGTGACAGGACGAACACCGGGGAGCTGTTTTTT